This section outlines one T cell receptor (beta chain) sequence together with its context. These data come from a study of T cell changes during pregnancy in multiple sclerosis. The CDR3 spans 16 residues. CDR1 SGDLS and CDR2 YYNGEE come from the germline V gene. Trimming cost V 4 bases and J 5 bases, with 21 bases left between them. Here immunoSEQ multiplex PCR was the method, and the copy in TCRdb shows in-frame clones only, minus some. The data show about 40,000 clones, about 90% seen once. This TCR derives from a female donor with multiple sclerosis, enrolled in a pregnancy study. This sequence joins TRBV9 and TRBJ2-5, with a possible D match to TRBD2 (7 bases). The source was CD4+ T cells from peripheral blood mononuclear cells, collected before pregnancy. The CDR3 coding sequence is TGTGCCAGCAGCCTCTACGAGGGGGGGCACGCGGAGACCCAGTACTTC. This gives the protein CASSLYEGGHAETQYF.